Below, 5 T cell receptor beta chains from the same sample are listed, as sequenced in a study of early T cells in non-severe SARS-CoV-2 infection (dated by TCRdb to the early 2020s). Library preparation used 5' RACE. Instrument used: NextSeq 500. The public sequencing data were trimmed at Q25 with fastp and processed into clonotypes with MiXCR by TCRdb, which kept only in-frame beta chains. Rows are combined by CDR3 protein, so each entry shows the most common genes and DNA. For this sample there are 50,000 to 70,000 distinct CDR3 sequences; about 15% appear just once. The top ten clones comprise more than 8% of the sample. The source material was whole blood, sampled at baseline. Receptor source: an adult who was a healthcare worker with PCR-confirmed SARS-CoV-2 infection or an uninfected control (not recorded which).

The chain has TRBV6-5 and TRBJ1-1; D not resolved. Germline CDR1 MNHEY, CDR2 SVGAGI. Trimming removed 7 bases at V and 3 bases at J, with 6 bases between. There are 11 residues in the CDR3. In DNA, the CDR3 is TGTGCCAGCATAACGGACACTGAAGCTTTCTTT. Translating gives CASITDTEAFF.

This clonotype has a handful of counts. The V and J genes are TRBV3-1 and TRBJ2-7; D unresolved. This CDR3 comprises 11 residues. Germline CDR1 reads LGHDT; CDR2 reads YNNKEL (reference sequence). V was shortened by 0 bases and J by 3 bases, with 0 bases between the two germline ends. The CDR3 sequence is CASSQDYEQYF. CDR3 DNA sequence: TGTGCCAGCAGCCAAGACTACGAGCAGTACTTC.

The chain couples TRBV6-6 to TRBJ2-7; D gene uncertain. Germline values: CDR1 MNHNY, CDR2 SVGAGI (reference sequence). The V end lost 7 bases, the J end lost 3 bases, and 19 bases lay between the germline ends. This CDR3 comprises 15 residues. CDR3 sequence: CASKPDSLLYYEQYF. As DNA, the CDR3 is TGTGCCAGCAAGCCTGACTCGCTCCTATACTACGAGCAGTACTTC.

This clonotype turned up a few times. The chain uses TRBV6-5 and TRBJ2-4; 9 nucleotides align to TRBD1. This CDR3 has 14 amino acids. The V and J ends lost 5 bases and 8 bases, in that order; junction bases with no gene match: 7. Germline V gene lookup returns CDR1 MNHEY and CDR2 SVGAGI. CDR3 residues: CASSRTGGADIQYF. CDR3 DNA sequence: TGTGCCAGCAGTCGTACAGGGGGCGCAGACATTCAGTACTTC.

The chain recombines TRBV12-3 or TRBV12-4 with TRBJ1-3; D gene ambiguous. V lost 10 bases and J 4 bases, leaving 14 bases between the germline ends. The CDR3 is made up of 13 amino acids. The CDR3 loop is CAITDPSGNTIYF. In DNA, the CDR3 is TGTGCCATAACCGACCCGTCAGGAAACACCATATATTTT.